This TCR beta chain appears in the sequencing data of a study of shared clonotypes between healthy human individuals. Points from the study as a whole: As a rule, naive subsets had a larger estimated richness than memory subsets. Owing to a small donor count, the genetic and exposure-history diversity represented was limited.

Germline CDR1 reads SGDLS; CDR2 reads YYNGEE. Trimming cost V 4 bases and J 6 bases, with 22 bases left between them. The CDR3 is 17 residues long. As to this clone: The target antigen is unknown.

Clones were read by immunoSEQ multiplex PCR, and TCRdb kept only the in-frame ones, dropping some. The data show fewer than 3 million clones, around 93% seen once. A split of CD4+ cells into CD45RA+ naive and CD45RA-negative memory subsets was performed. This chain uses TRBV9 with TRBJ2-2; perhaps TRBD2 as D (6 bases). The specimen was naive CD4+ T cells from PBMCs. Subset specified: CD45RA+ positively selected. The receptor's source is a man aged 18 to 35 in good health. Some clones in this sample may be carry-over from other donors' samples. The CDR3 nucleotides read TGTGCCAGCAGCCCCCCTACGGCGGGATCGGGGGCCGGGGAGCTGTTTTTT. Amino acid sequence: CASSPPTAGSGAGELFF.